Each of the 8 T cell receptor beta chains below was sequenced from the same sample in a study of T cells in Graves' hyperthyroidism and ophthalmopathy. Amplification yielded TCR beta CDR3 regions, with RNA transcripts as the source. A first-round RT-PCR of the TCR CDR3 used the HTBI primer set. One entry per CDR3 protein results from TCRdb running MiXCR on the multiplex PCR reads. Among about 520,000 distinct CDR3 sequences listed, 20% were seen once. Sequenced: blood. All receptors derive from a man between 18 and 29 years old with Graves' hyperthyroidism.

To note about this clonotype: This is likely a read error, given that the CDR3 carries no conserved phenylalanine or tryptophan at its end. The rearrangement links TRBV28 to TRBJ1-1; TRBD1 might be the D (5 bases). Looked up from germline, CDR1 is MDHEN and CDR2 is SYDVKM. The V and J ends lost 4 bases and 8 bases respectively, with 11 bases between them. CDR3 length: 12 amino acids. The CDR3 sequence: CASSWGPEEAFY. The CDR3 bases are TGTGCCAGCAGTTGGGGACCTGAGGAAGCTTTCTAT.

This clonotype appeared a few times. This rearrangement joins TRBV10-1 to TRBJ2-3, with D possibly matching TRBD2 (5 bases). The CDR3 length is 15 residues. Germline V gives CDR1 WNHNN, CDR2 SYGVQD (reference sequence). V lost 5 bases and J lost 2, with 14 bases in between. CDR3 nucleotide sequence: TGCGCCAGCAGTCGGGGTCGGACCACCACAGATACGCAGTATTTT. Its protein is CASSRGRTTTDTQYF.

The genes are TRBV28 and TRBJ2-7, with D uncertain. The germline V gene has CDR1 MDHEN and CDR2 SYDVKM. The CDR3 contains 17 residues. Between the trimmed V and J ends, which lost 5 bases and 5 bases, there was a span of 25 bases. The CDR3 region has the DNA TGTGCCAGCAGTCCCCCGCCACAGCTCACCCTTACTAACGAGCAGTACTTC. Protein: CASSPPPQLTLTNEQYF.

There are many counts of this clonotype. This rearrangement joins TRBV12-3 or TRBV12-4 to TRBJ1-2, with TRBD1 matching over 12 bases. Trimming took 7 bases from V and 7 from J; bases not matched to a gene: 4. The CDR3 contains 13 residues. The CDR3 sequence is CASTPGQGAGYTF. DNA of the CDR3: TGTGCCAGCACCCCGGGACAGGGGGCTGGCTACACCTTC.

This clonotype occurred a few times. The chain recombines TRBV19 with TRBJ2-7, with 7 bases identical to TRBD2. In germline, CDR1 is LNHDA, CDR2 SQIVND (reference sequence). The CDR3 sequence is 15 residues long. V shed 5 bases, J shed 0 bases, and the junction held 7 bases outside the gene matches. As DNA, the CDR3 is TGTGCCAGTAGTCACGCGGGGGAAATCTCCTACGAGCAGTACTTC. Its protein is CASSHAGEISYEQYF.

As regards this clonotype: A read error may explain this, as a much larger clone is one base away. The CDR3 end shows no conserved phenylalanine or tryptophan, and so a read error is likely. Here the CDR3 DNA reads TGCGCCAGCAGCCAAGTCTCTAGCGGAACCTACGAGCAGTACTAC. Encoded protein: CASSQVSSGTYEQYY. The V and J genes are TRBV4-1 and TRBJ2-7; 7 bases are a match to TRBD2. The germline V gene encodes CDR1 MGHRA and CDR2 YSYEKL. This CDR3 region has 15 residues. The V gene end was trimmed by 1 base and the J gene end by 2 bases; junction bases not matched to a gene: 5.

The table lists this clonotype with many counts. The J gene is TRBJ1-5, the V gene TRBV2; D unresolved. The length of the CDR3 is 13 residues. Germline V gene sequence: CDR1 SNHLY, CDR2 FYNNEI. V lost 3 bases and J 9 bases, leaving 12 bases between the germline ends. CDR3 coding DNA: TGTGCCAGCAGTGATTCTTTCTATAGGCCCCAGCATTTT. Amino acids: CASSDSFYRPQHF.

In its sample, this clonotype was seen many times. The chain recombines TRBV7-2 with TRBJ1-3; D remains ambiguous. The V end was cut by 5 bases, the J end by 0 bases, with 8 bases between. The CDR3 covers 14 residues. Germline V gene data show CDR1 as SGHTA and CDR2 as FQGNSA. The CDR3 bases are TGTGCCAGCAGCCAGGCTTTCTCTGGAAACACCATATATTTT. This translates into CASSQAFSGNTIYF.